The 19 T cell receptor beta chains presented below share a single source sample, sequenced in a study of beta chain features in type 1 diabetes. Every isolated RNA sample was fully reverse transcribed, so sequencing captured expressed TCRB transcripts. The method was immunoSEQ multiplex PCR; TCRdb's version includes in-frame clones alone and lacks a portion of them. The profile shows 680,000 or so clones, roughly 12% of them singletons. Which antigens these TCRs recognize remains unknown. Overall study findings and caveats: All four CD4+ subsets from Type 1 diabetes patients carried moderately but significantly shorter TCRB CDR3s.

Sequenced material: naive CD4+ T cells from blood. The receptors were sampled from a man in his late teens or twenties with type 1 diabetes.

This clone was seen a handful of times. Different DNA sequences within this sample yield the same CDR3. This rearrangement joins TRBV20-1 to TRBJ2-7; D is unclear. Germline values: CDR1 DFQATT, CDR2 SNEGSKA (reference sequence). This CDR3 is built from 11 residues. V lost 1 base to trimming and J lost 2 bases, with 3 bases between them. CDR3 nucleotide sequence: TGCAGTGCTAGAGGCACCTACGAGCAGTACTTC. It translates to CSARGTYEQYF.

The rearrangement links TRBV2 to TRBJ2-2; 7 positions agree with TRBD2. CDR3 length equals 17 residues. Germline V gene sequence: CDR1 SNHLY, CDR2 FYNNEI. V was clipped by 7 bases and J by 1 base; unmatched bases: 12. Here the CDR3 DNA reads TGTGCCAGCAACCCGACCTGGGGAGGGGAGAACACCGGGGAGCTGTTTTTT. Residues: CASNPTWGGENTGELFF.

This clone was recorded a few times. The rearrangement uses TRBV15 and TRBJ1-6; TRBD1 matches at 11 bases. Germline V CDR1 and CDR2: LNHNV, YYDKDF (reference sequence). J was trimmed by 10 bases and V by 4 bases; bases with no gene match: 6. This CDR3 contains 15 residues. In DNA form, the CDR3 reads TGTGCCACCAGCACTGGGACAGGGGGTATGTCACCCCTCCACTTT. Translating gives CATSTGTGGMSPLHF.

This clone was detected only a few times. This sequence joins TRBV30 and TRBJ2-1, with TRBD2 identical over 8 bases. CDR1 and CDR2 (germline): GTSNPN, SVGIG (reference sequence). The CDR3 sequence is 13 residues long. V lost 1 base to trimming and J lost 9 bases; unmatched junction nucleotides: 5. The CDR3 is CAWSEGLVGEQFF. The CDR3, as DNA: TGTGCCTGGAGTGAGGGACTAGTTGGTGAGCAGTTCTTC.

The chain carries TRBV18 and TRBJ2-5; a possible D gene is TRBD2 (6 bases). Germline V gene sequence: CDR1 KGHSH, CDR2 LQKENI. The CDR3 runs 16 residues. The ends were cut back, 0 bases at V and 5 bases at J, with 16 bases in the middle. The CDR3 DNA sequence: TGTGCCAGCTCACCACCCGGAGGCGGGGCGGGGGAGACCCAGTACTTC. Its translation is CASSPPGGGAGETQYF.

The chain carries TRBV7-6 and TRBJ1-1; D ambiguous. Germline V gene data show CDR1 as SGHVS and CDR2 as FNYEAQ. V lost 3 bases to trimming and J lost 0 bases, with 2 bases between them. The CDR3 sequence is 12 residues long. The CDR3 loop reads CASSFMNTEAFF. The CDR3 DNA reads as TGTGCCAGCAGCTTTATGAACACTGAAGCTTTCTTT.

There are a few counts of this clone. This chain joins TRBV4-1 and TRBJ2-2; 10 nucleotides align to TRBD1. CDR1 and CDR2 from the germline V gene are MGHRA and YSYEKL. Trimming removed 1 base from V and 4 bases from J; junction bases left unmatched: 0. The CDR3 is 15 amino acids. CDR3 loop: CASSQGTGGTGELFF. CDR3 coding DNA: TGCGCCAGCAGCCAAGGGACAGGGGGCACCGGGGAGCTGTTTTTT.

This sequence joins TRBV25-1 and TRBJ1-3; D is perhaps TRBD1 (5 bases). The CDR3 consists of 16 residues. Germline assignment: CDR1 MGHDK and CDR2 SYGVNS. Trimming removed 3 bases at V and 0 bases at J, with 12 bases between. This chain's CDR3 is CASSDRQQSSGNTIYF. The CDR3 region has the DNA TGTGCCAGCAGTGACCGACAGCAGAGCTCTGGAAACACCATATATTTT.

The chain joins TRBV7-6 to TRBJ1-2; 7 bases map to TRBD1. CDR1 is SGHVS and CDR2 is FNYEAQ in the germline V gene. This CDR3 spans 15 amino acids. V gave up 0 bases and J gave up 5 bases; unmatched junction bases: 6. The CDR3 DNA is TGTGCCAGCAGCTTAGCGCCTGACAGGGAATATGGCTACACCTTC. This codes for CASSLAPDREYGYTF.

This clone was found a few times. The gene calls are TRBV25-1 and TRBJ2-7; D is undetermined. This CDR3 region has 12 residues. The germline CDR1 and CDR2 sequences are MGHDK and SYGVNS. The V end was cut by 8 bases, the J end by 3 bases, with 11 bases between. CDR3 coding DNA: TGTGCCAGCTCCGACGAGTACTACGAGCAGTACTTC. As protein: CASSDEYYEQYF.

This clone was seen only a few times. This chain uses TRBV18 with TRBJ1-5; maybe TRBD1 (6 bases). The V and J ends lost 0 bases and 7 bases respectively, with 13 bases between them. Germline CDR1 reads KGHSH; CDR2 reads LQKENI. The CDR3 sequence is 15 residues long. CDR3 nucleotide sequence: TGTGCCAGCTCACCACCTGGACAGCCCGGCCAGCCCCAGCATTTT. The encoded protein is CASSPPGQPGQPQHF.

With respect to this clone: The junction does not match germline at one end; this may be a read error. This sample includes further DNA sequences coding for the same CDR3. The genes are TRBV18 and TRBJ1-1, with TRBD1 matching 8 bases. This CDR3 is built from 14 residues. Germline CDR1 KGHSH, CDR2 LQKENI. In DNA form, the CDR3 reads TGTGCCAGCTCCCCACAGGGGGATAACACTGAAGCTTTCTTT. It yields the protein CASSPQGDNTEAFF.

In its sample, this clone was seen a few times. Other DNA sequences in the sample encode the same CDR3. This rearrangement joins TRBV18 to TRBJ2-1, with D perhaps given as TRBD1 or TRBD2 (6 bases each). In germline, CDR1 is KGHSH, CDR2 LQKENI. Trimming left V 1 base short and J 1 base short, with 8 bases between. There are 15 residues in the CDR3. The CDR3 DNA reads TGTGCCAGCTCACCACAGGGGGGATCCTACAATGAGCAGTTCTTC. This translates into CASSPQGGSYNEQFF.

The rearrangement joins TRBV2 to TRBJ1-1, with TRBD1 matching over 11 bases. With V trimmed by 6 bases and J by 6 bases, 3 bases remained unmatched. This CDR3 comprises 13 residues. Germline-derived CDR1 and CDR2 are SNHLY and FYNNEI. CDR3 nucleotides: TGTGCCAGCAGAGGGACAGGGGGAGCTGAAGCTTTCTTT. Translated, it gives CASRGTGGAEAFF.

The chain carries TRBV27 and TRBJ2-1, with 8 bases matching TRBD1. The CDR3 has 13 residues. After removal of 4 bases from V and 9 bases from J, the junction contained 5 bases not matched to a gene. Germline CDR1 and CDR2: MNHEY and SMNVEV (reference sequence). The CDR3 DNA reads TGTGCCAGCAGTTCCCCGGACAGGGTTGAGCAGTTCTTC. Amino acid sequence: CASSSPDRVEQFF.

This clone was detected only a few times. The V gene is TRBV20-1, the J gene TRBJ1-1; the D is unclear. Germline V gene data show CDR1 as DFQATT and CDR2 as SNEGSKA (reference sequence). The CDR3 has 10 residues. Trimming shortened V by 6 bases and J by 7 bases, and 9 bases separated the two germline ends. CDR3 coding DNA: TGCAGTGCCACAGAGATTGAAGCTTTCTTT. Amino acid sequence: CSATEIEAFF.

This clone was seen more than once but under ten times. The chain joins TRBV7-9 to TRBJ2-2, with D unclear. Looked up from germline, CDR1 is SEHNR and CDR2 is FQNEAQ (reference sequence). The CDR3 has 14 residues. Trimming removed 1 base from V and 4 bases from J, with 7 bases in between. The CDR3 loop reads CASSLGVLTGELFF. The CDR3 nucleotides read TGTGCCAGCAGCTTAGGGGTCCTCACCGGGGAGCTGTTTTTT.

This clone showed up just a few times. The genes are TRBV30 and TRBJ2-7; D gene uncertain. The CDR3 is made up of 12 amino acids. Trimming removed 5 bases from V and 0 bases from J, with 8 bases in between. The V gene's germline CDR1 is GTSNPN and CDR2 SVGIG (reference sequence). Written as DNA, the CDR3 is TGTGCCTGGTCTACCAGCTCCTACGAGCAGTACTTC. This sequence encodes CAWSTSSYEQYF.

The rearrangement joins TRBV5-1 to TRBJ2-6; 8 bases align to TRBD2. V lost 5 bases to trimming and J lost 0 bases; unmatched junction nucleotides: 4. The CDR3 has 16 residues. Germline V gene lookup returns CDR1 SGHRS and CDR2 YFSETQ. The CDR3: CASSREGTSGANVLTF. DNA of the CDR3: TGCGCCAGCAGTCGGGAGGGAACCTCTGGGGCCAACGTCCTGACTTTC. Variable domain in full (rest from reference TRBV5-1 and TRBJ2-6): KAGVTQTPRYLIKTRGQQVTLSCSPISGHRSVSWYQQTPGQGLQFLFEYFSETQRNKGNFPGRFSGRQFSNSRSEMNVSTLELGDSALYLCASSREGTSGANVLTFGAGSRLTVL.